A single sample gave rise to the 6 T cell receptor beta chains below, sequenced in a study of shared clonotypes between healthy human individuals. Repertoires were generated with immunoSEQ multiplex PCR, while TCRdb's copy carries only in-frame clones and drops some. The sample has roughly 700,000 clones, around two thirds seen once. The sequencing input was memory CD4+ T cells sorted from blood. Subset denoted: CD45RA-negative fraction. These receptors were taken from a woman aged 25 to 45 in good health.

The V and J genes are TRBV2 and TRBJ2-1, with 11 bases identical to TRBD1. V lost 8 bases and J lost 9; bases outside the gene matches: 9. The CDR3 sequence is 14 residues long. Germline-derived CDR1 and CDR2 are SNHLY and FYNNEI. CDR3 sequence reads: CASDRDRGNSEQFF. The CDR3 region has the DNA TGTGCCAGCGACCGGGACAGGGGGAATAGTGAGCAGTTCTTC.

This sequence joins TRBV6-4 and TRBJ2-7; D uncertain. Between the trimmed V and J ends, which lost 4 bases and 6 bases, there was a span of 16 bases. Germline values: CDR1 MRHNA, CDR2 SNTAGT. The CDR3 length is 14 residues. The CDR3 region has the DNA TGTGCCAGCAGTGTTCGGGTGCGCCCAGGCGAGCAGTACTTC. Its translation is CASSVRVRPGEQYF.

The chain employs TRBV6-1 and TRBJ2-7; D is unclear. The CDR3 extends over 11 amino acids. CDR1 MNHNS and CDR2 SASEGT come from the germline V gene. Deletions cut 10 bases from V and 3 bases from J, with 10 bases between. This chain's CDR3 is CATLEHYEQYF. CDR3 nucleotides: TGTGCCACCCTAGAGCACTACGAGCAGTACTTC.

This chain uses TRBV28 with TRBJ1-2; D unclear. Trimming left V 6 bases short and J 1 base short, with 18 bases between. This CDR3 spans 16 amino acids. Germline V gene lookup returns CDR1 MDHEN and CDR2 SYDVKM. The chain's CDR3 is CASRTDVGEINYGYTF. The CDR3 DNA sequence: TGTGCCAGCAGAACCGACGTGGGAGAGATTAACTATGGCTACACCTTC.

Details on this clone: A much larger clone differs from this one at a single base, so this may be a read error. The chain joins TRBV25-1 to TRBJ2-5; no clear D. CDR3 length: 10 residues. Trimming pared 5 bases from V and 3 bases from J, leaving 1 base between. Germline loops: CDR1 MGHDK, CDR2 SYGVNS. The CDR3 DNA sequence: TGTGCCAGCAGTAAAGAGACCCAGTACTTC. Translating gives CASSKETQYF. The full variable domain, its missing parts supplied by reference TRBV25-1 and TRBJ2-5, is EADIYQTPRYLVIGTGKKITLECSQTMGHDKMYWYQQDPGMELHLIHYSYGVNSTEKGDLSSESTVSRIRTEHFPLTLESARPSHTSQYLCASSKETQYFGPGTRLLVL.

This clone was seen a single time. The chain is built from TRBV7-6 and TRBJ2-7; 12 bases are a match to TRBD2. Trimming cost V 5 bases and J 0 bases; bases outside gene matches: 8. The CDR3 extends over 17 amino acids. The germline V gene has CDR1 SGHVS and CDR2 FNYEAQ. The CDR3 DNA reads as TGTGCCAGCAGCCCGACTAGCGGGAGCTTCAGCTCCTACGAGCAGTACTTC. Its translation is CASSPTSGSFSSYEQYF.